This TCR beta chain was observed in a study of response to subunit inactivated influenza vaccine. General study results and limits: The authors put forward the suggestion that each seasonal influenza vaccination may bring in only a limited number of new T cells.

On this clonotype: Its antigen is not known.

TCRdb reanalysed the RT-PCR reads using MiXCR and keeps one entry per CDR3 protein. This sample carries about 700,000 distinct CDR3 sequences, approximately 13% of them seen once, and the ten largest clones take 6% to 8%. Germline CDR1 is MNHEY and CDR2 is SMNVEV (reference sequence). The CDR3 is 15 amino acids. V lost 3 bases, J lost 6 bases, and 16 bases lay in between. The sequencing used PBMCs from blood, collected roughly 2 weeks before vaccination. The source is a man aged 50-60 years who received an inactivated influenza vaccine. This sequence joins TRBV27 and TRBJ2-3; D is ambiguous. The CDR3 coding sequence is TGTGCCAGCAGTTTGGAACTATCGGGTAGGGATACGCAGTATTTT. It is translated as CASSLELSGRDTQYF.